Listed below are T cell receptor beta chains from one sample, sequenced in a study of breast tumors, draining lymph nodes, adjacent tissues. TCRdb reprocessed the multiplex PCR reads via MiXCR and lists one record per CDR3 protein. The repertoire has 150,000 to 200,000 distinct CDR3 sequences, approximately 33% of them found once; the top ten carry roughly 4.3%. The sample comprised axillary lymph node tissue. These receptors were obtained from a female donor with breast cancer. Some clones in this sample may be carry-over from other donors' samples. The CDR3 runs from the conserved cysteine through the conserved F or W. Each record gives: J gene, D gene, V gene, clone size, CDR3 DNA, CDR3 protein. D genes are given only for firm matches. Expanded clones get a size class; other rows say once, few or many, or leave the size out.

j_gene: TRBJ2-7
d_gene: TRBD1
v_gene: TRBV2
abundance: many
CDR3nt: TGTGCCAGCAGATTCCGGGACAGGGGTTCTGCGCTGGAATACGAGCAGTACTTC
CDR3aa: CASRFRDRGSALEYEQYF

j_gene: TRBJ2-7
d_gene: -
v_gene: TRBV7-9
abundance: many
CDR3nt: TGTGCCAGCAGCTTAGGATGGGAAAGATACGAGCAGTACTTC
CDR3aa: CASSLGWERYEQYF

j_gene: TRBJ2-7
d_gene: TRBD1
v_gene: TRBV28
abundance: few
CDR3nt: TGTGCCAGCACCGGTGCCGGGACAGGCTACGAGCAGTACTTC
CDR3aa: CASTGAGTGYEQYF

j_gene: TRBJ2-3
d_gene: TRBD2
v_gene: TRBV6-1
abundance: few
CDR3nt: TGTGCCAGCAGCCTTATAGGACTAGCGGTTGAGGGAGATACGCAGTATTTT
CDR3aa: CASSLIGLAVEGDTQYF

j_gene: TRBJ2-3
d_gene: TRBD2
v_gene: TRBV7-9
abundance: many
CDR3nt: TGTGCCAGCAGCTTATTTGGACTAGCGGGAGTAAAAGATACGCAGTATTTT
CDR3aa: CASSLFGLAGVKDTQYF

j_gene: TRBJ2-7
d_gene: TRBD1
v_gene: TRBV2
abundance: -
CDR3nt: TGTGCCAGCAGTGCTAGAGACAGGGTCTCCTACGAGCAGTACTTC
CDR3aa: CASSARDRVSYEQYF

j_gene: TRBJ2-5
d_gene: TRBD2
v_gene: TRBV15
abundance: many
CDR3nt: TGTGCCACCAGCAGGGAGCGGGGAGGGGTAGTACAAGAGACCCAGTACTTC
CDR3aa: CATSRERGGVVQETQYF

j_gene: TRBJ1-2
d_gene: -
v_gene: TRBV7-6
abundance: many
CDR3nt: TGTGCCAGCAGCTTATCTGCAGGGGCCAACTATGGCTACACCTTC
CDR3aa: CASSLSAGANYGYTF

j_gene: TRBJ2-5
d_gene: -
v_gene: TRBV24-1
abundance: many
CDR3nt: TGTGCCACCAGTGATAGGCGGACCCAAGAGACCCAGTACTTC
CDR3aa: CATSDRRTQETQYF

j_gene: TRBJ2-2
d_gene: -
v_gene: TRBV7-6
abundance: many
CDR3nt: TGTGCCAGCAGCTTAGAGGGCGGGAACACCGGGGAGCTGTTTTTT
CDR3aa: CASSLEGGNTGELFF

j_gene: TRBJ2-3
d_gene: -
v_gene: TRBV28
abundance: few
CDR3nt: TGTGCCAGCAGTTTAATTACCGGGGGTACAGATACGCAGTATTTT
CDR3aa: CASSLITGGTDTQYF

j_gene: TRBJ2-7
d_gene: -
v_gene: TRBV2
abundance: many
CDR3nt: TGTGCCAGCAACCCCGGATTTAACGAGCAGTACTTC
CDR3aa: CASNPGFNEQYF

j_gene: TRBJ1-5
d_gene: -
v_gene: TRBV5-6
abundance: many
CDR3nt: TGTGCCAGCAGCTTGAAGAATAGCAATCAGCCCCAGCATTTT
CDR3aa: CASSLKNSNQPQHF

j_gene: TRBJ1-1
d_gene: -
v_gene: TRBV7-9
abundance: -
CDR3nt: TGTGCCAGCAGGGAGGGGGGGACGGAAGCTTTCTTT
CDR3aa: CASREGGTEAFF

j_gene: TRBJ2-7
d_gene: TRBD2
v_gene: TRBV27
abundance: -
CDR3nt: TGTGGCAGCAGTTTATCTTGGGGACTAGGTCCCTACGAGCAGTACTTC
CDR3aa: CGSSLSWGLGPYEQYF

j_gene: TRBJ2-7
d_gene: TRBD2
v_gene: TRBV30
abundance: many
CDR3nt: TGTGCCTGGAGTAGCGGGAGGGCCGTGCAGTACTTC
CDR3aa: CAWSSGRAVQYF

j_gene: TRBJ1-3
d_gene: -
v_gene: TRBV15
abundance: once
CDR3nt: TGTGCCACCAGCAGGAGGATAGGAAACACCATATATTTT
CDR3aa: CATSRRIGNTIYF

j_gene: TRBJ2-5
d_gene: -
v_gene: TRBV15
abundance: -
CDR3nt: TGTGCCACCAGCAGAGATTTAGCGCAGACCCAGTACTTT
CDR3aa: CATSRDLAQTQYF

j_gene: TRBJ2-1
d_gene: TRBD2
v_gene: TRBV10-3
abundance: -
CDR3nt: TGTGACCCCAGCGGGAGGGCCTACAATGAGCAGTTCTTC
CDR3aa: CDPSGRAYNEQFF

j_gene: TRBJ2-3
d_gene: TRBD2
v_gene: TRBV7-8
abundance: -
CDR3nt: TGTGCCAGCAGCTTGCAGCGGGGGGGGCAGTACACAGATACGCAGTATTTT
CDR3aa: CASSLQRGGQYTDTQYF

j_gene: TRBJ2-7
d_gene: TRBD1
v_gene: TRBV5-4
abundance: -
CDR3nt: TGTGCCAGCAGCCTGGGACAGGGGCTGGCCTACGAGCAGTACTTC
CDR3aa: CASSLGQGLAYEQYF

j_gene: TRBJ2-7
d_gene: -
v_gene: TRBV30
abundance: many
CDR3nt: TGTGCCTGGAGCCATTCCTACGAGCAGTACTTC
CDR3aa: CAWSHSYEQYF

j_gene: TRBJ2-5
d_gene: -
v_gene: TRBV2
abundance: many
CDR3nt: TGTGCCAGCAGTGGACTAGACCCGGAGACCCAGTACTTC
CDR3aa: CASSGLDPETQYF

j_gene: TRBJ2-3
d_gene: -
v_gene: TRBV4-2
abundance: many
CDR3nt: TGTGCCAGCAGCCTCGGACAGCAGCGGACCACAGATACGCAGTATTTT
CDR3aa: CASSLGQQRTTDTQYF

j_gene: TRBJ2-7
d_gene: TRBD1
v_gene: TRBV10-2
abundance: many
CDR3nt: TGCGCCAGCACCTTCGGGACAGGGGGCTACGAGCAGTACTTC
CDR3aa: CASTFGTGGYEQYF

j_gene: TRBJ2-3
d_gene: -
v_gene: TRBV24-1
abundance: -
CDR3nt: TGTGCCAGCAGCCAAGATCGGGTAAACGCAGATACGCAGTATTTT
CDR3aa: CASSQDRVNADTQYF

j_gene: TRBJ1-4
d_gene: -
v_gene: TRBV19
abundance: -
CDR3nt: TGTGCCAGTAGCCCCCGGGGTTTCGGGAAACTGTTTTTT
CDR3aa: CASSPRGFGKLFF

j_gene: TRBJ1-2
d_gene: -
v_gene: TRBV20-1
abundance: many
CDR3nt: TGCAGTGCTAGAGAGGGGGCTAACTATGGCTACACCTTC
CDR3aa: CSAREGANYGYTF

j_gene: TRBJ1-2
d_gene: TRBD1
v_gene: TRBV20-1
abundance: many
CDR3nt: TGCAGTGCTAGGGACAGGGGAAGATATGGCTACACCTTC
CDR3aa: CSARDRGRYGYTF

j_gene: TRBJ1-5
d_gene: -
v_gene: TRBV6-2/TRBV6-3
abundance: few
CDR3nt: TGTGCCAGCAGTTATCCCCATGGCAATCAGCCCCAGCATTTT
CDR3aa: CASSYPHGNQPQHF

j_gene: TRBJ1-4
d_gene: -
v_gene: TRBV24-1
abundance: -
CDR3nt: TGTGCCACCAGTGATTCGGCCCCCCAGGAGAGGGCCGTTAATGAAAAACTGTTTTTT
CDR3aa: CATSDSAPQERAVNEKLFF

j_gene: TRBJ1-1
d_gene: -
v_gene: TRBV19
abundance: -
CDR3nt: TGCGCCAGCAGCCAGGACGTGAACACTGAAGCTTTCTTT
CDR3aa: CASSQDVNTEAFF

j_gene: TRBJ1-6
d_gene: -
v_gene: TRBV11-2
abundance: many
CDR3nt: TGTGCCAGCAGCCCCGGGACGGCACGGGATTCACCCCTCCACTTT
CDR3aa: CASSPGTARDSPLHF

j_gene: TRBJ2-7
d_gene: -
v_gene: TRBV18
abundance: many
CDR3nt: TGTGCCAGCTCCCAACAGGACTCCTACGAGCAGTACTTC
CDR3aa: CASSQQDSYEQYF

j_gene: TRBJ2-5
d_gene: TRBD1
v_gene: TRBV7-4
abundance: -
CDR3nt: TGTGCCAGCAGCCATTCAGGGGAACCGGGACAGGGGGGGGAGACCCAGTACTTC
CDR3aa: CASSHSGEPGQGGETQYF

j_gene: TRBJ2-7
d_gene: -
v_gene: TRBV5-1
abundance: many
CDR3nt: TGCGCCAGCAGCTTGGGAGACAGCACCTACGAGCAGTACTTC
CDR3aa: CASSLGDSTYEQYF

j_gene: TRBJ1-1
d_gene: -
v_gene: TRBV18
abundance: once
CDR3nt: TGTGCCAGCTCACCAGCACAGCTTAACACTGAAGCTTTCTTT
CDR3aa: CASSPAQLNTEAFF

j_gene: TRBJ1-2
d_gene: -
v_gene: TRBV7-9
abundance: few
CDR3nt: TGTGCCAGCAGCCCATGGGATTATCAGGCGCGAGGCTACCCCTTC
CDR3aa: CASSPWDYQARGYPF

j_gene: TRBJ2-3
d_gene: -
v_gene: TRBV24-1
abundance: many
CDR3nt: TGTGCCACCAGTGATATGACAGCGACATCCACAGATACGCAGTATTTT
CDR3aa: CATSDMTATSTDTQYF

j_gene: TRBJ2-2
d_gene: -
v_gene: TRBV7-9
abundance: many
CDR3nt: TGTGCCAGCAGCTTAGTAGGAAACGGGGAGCTGTTTTTT
CDR3aa: CASSLVGNGELFF

j_gene: TRBJ1-3
d_gene: TRBD1
v_gene: TRBV24-1
abundance: many
CDR3nt: TGTGCCACCAGTGGTTGGAGGGGGCACGGAAACACCATATATTTT
CDR3aa: CATSGWRGHGNTIYF

j_gene: TRBJ2-7
d_gene: -
v_gene: TRBV9
abundance: few
CDR3nt: TGTGCCAGCAGCATCGACACTTACTCCTACGAGCAGTCCTTC
CDR3aa: CASSIDTYSYEQSF

j_gene: TRBJ1-2
d_gene: -
v_gene: TRBV12-3/TRBV12-4
abundance: many
CDR3nt: TGTGCCAGCAGCCATGGACGGACTAACTATGGCTACACCTTC
CDR3aa: CASSHGRTNYGYTF

j_gene: TRBJ1-4
d_gene: TRBD1
v_gene: TRBV6-6
abundance: many
CDR3nt: TGTGCCAGCAGTTCCGGGACAGCGAGCGAAAAACTGTTTTTT
CDR3aa: CASSSGTASEKLFF

j_gene: TRBJ1-2
d_gene: -
v_gene: TRBV5-1
abundance: -
CDR3nt: TGCGCCAGCAGCTTGGCACCCTTC
CDR3aa: CASSLAPF

j_gene: TRBJ1-1
d_gene: TRBD1
v_gene: TRBV6-5
abundance: -
CDR3nt: TGTGCCAGCAGCGGAGGGACAGGGTCGGGCACTGAAGCTTTCTTT
CDR3aa: CASSGGTGSGTEAFF

j_gene: TRBJ2-2
d_gene: TRBD1
v_gene: TRBV12-3/TRBV12-4
abundance: many
CDR3nt: TGTGCCAGCAGCCCCGGGGACAGAGGTAACGGGGAGCTGTTTTTT
CDR3aa: CASSPGDRGNGELFF

j_gene: TRBJ2-6
d_gene: -
v_gene: TRBV19
abundance: many
CDR3nt: TGTGCCAGTAAACCTGGTACCTCTGGGGCCAACGTCCTGACTTTC
CDR3aa: CASKPGTSGANVLTF